The 25 T cell receptor beta chains in this list originate from one sample, sequenced in a study of cytomegalovirus exposure and HLA in healthy donors. Generated by immunoSEQ multiplex PCR, the TCRdb table keeps only in-frame clones and is missing some. The sample consists of 100,000 to 120,000 clones, 70% to 90% of them appearing once. The sequenced sample was PBMCs. The receptors were gathered from a woman between 18 and 30 years old in good health and CMV-seropositive.

This rearrangement joins TRBV5-1 to TRBJ1-1; 10 positions agree with TRBD1. The trim removed 0 bases at V and 5 bases at J, leaving 4 bases unmatched. Germline V gives CDR1 SGHRS, CDR2 YFSETQ. The CDR3 is 15 residues long. DNA for the CDR3: TGCGCCAGCAGCTTGGTAGGGACAGGGGAGACTGAAGCTTTCTTT. It translates to CASSLVGTGETEAFF.

The rearrangement uses TRBV18 and TRBJ1-3; D may be TRBD1 (6 bases). The CDR3 consists of 15 residues. CDR1 and CDR2 (germline): KGHSH, LQKENI. Deletions cut 3 bases from V and 0 bases from J, with 9 bases between. For the CDR3, the DNA is TGTGCCAGCTCACCGGGACATAGCTCTGGAAACACCATATATTTT. This sequence encodes CASSPGHSSGNTIYF.

This clone has a handful of counts. The CDR3 region is CASSPGQGWNEQFF. For the CDR3, the DNA is TGCGCCAGCAGCCCCGGACAGGGGTGGAATGAGCAGTTCTTC. The chain is built from TRBV5-1 and TRBJ2-1; 9 nucleotides agree with TRBD1. Germline CDR1 and CDR2: SGHRS and YFSETQ. The CDR3 sequence is 14 residues long. V dropped 4 bases and J dropped 7; count of bases not matched to a gene: 6. Full variable domain (outside the CDR3, taken from reference TRBV5-1 and TRBJ2-1): KAGVTQTPRYLIKTRGQQVTLSCSPISGHRSVSWYQQTPGQGLQFLFEYFSETQRNKGNFPGRFSGRQFSNSRSEMNVSTLELGDSALYLCASSPGQGWNEQFFGPGTRLTVL.

The chain links TRBV6-1 to TRBJ1-2, with 7 bases aligning to TRBD1. Germline V gene data show CDR1 as MNHNS and CDR2 as SASEGT. This CDR3 spans 13 amino acids. V lost 6 bases to trimming and J lost 7 bases; unmatched junction nucleotides: 8. In DNA, the CDR3 is TGTGCCAGCAGCCTTTTTGGACAGGCTGGCTACACCTTC. Its protein is CASSLFGQAGYTF.

The V and J genes are TRBV7-2 and TRBJ1-2; 7 bases fit TRBD1. Germline-derived CDR1 and CDR2 are SGHTA and FQGNSA. The CDR3 loop spans 14 amino acids. The V and J ends lost 5 bases and 8 bases, in that order; junction bases with no gene match: 11. DNA of the CDR3: TGTGCCAGCAGCCCATCGACAGGGAAAGGCGGCTACACCTTC. It specifies CASSPSTGKGGYTF.

The V and J genes are TRBV11-3 and TRBJ1-1; possible D gene TRBD1, 6 bases. The germline gives CDR1 SGHNT, CDR2 YENEEA. This CDR3 region has 12 residues. The V and J ends lost 6 bases and 5 bases respectively, with 10 bases between them. CDR3 protein: CASSLQGTEAFF. CDR3 nucleotides: TGTGCCAGCAGTCTACAGGGTACTGAAGCTTTCTTT.

V usage is TRBV4-1 and J usage is TRBJ2-1; D may be TRBD1 (6 bases). Germline values: CDR1 MGHRA, CDR2 YSYEKL. The CDR3 runs to 15 residues. Trimming cost V 5 bases and J 7 bases, with 18 bases left between them. CDR3 sequence reads: CASSYPQGLRNEQFF. For the CDR3, the DNA is TGCGCCAGCAGCTACCCGCAGGGGTTGCGTAATGAGCAGTTCTTC.

V gene TRBV7-2 combines with J gene TRBJ2-7; the match to TRBD2 covers 12 bases. The CDR3 covers 15 residues. After removal of 2 bases from V and 7 bases from J, the junction contained 6 bases not matched to a gene. The germline CDR1 and CDR2 sequences are SGHTA and FQGNSA. This CDR3 reads CASSLPLAGGREQYF. CDR3 DNA sequence: TGTGCCAGCAGCTTACCACTAGCGGGGGGTAGAGAGCAGTACTTC.

The chain has TRBV18 and TRBJ1-5, with D perhaps matching TRBD1 (5 bases). Trimming left V 3 bases short and J 9 bases short, with 9 bases between. Germline V lookup: CDR1 KGHSH, CDR2 LQKENI. The CDR3 runs 12 residues. CDR3 bases: TGTGCCAGCTCACCCCAGGGTCCGCCCCAGCATTTT. Its protein is CASSPQGPPQHF.

The rearrangement joins TRBV7-3 to TRBJ1-2; maybe TRBD1 (6 bases). Germline assignment: CDR1 SGHTA and CDR2 FQGTGA. The CDR3 contains 14 residues. Trimming shortened V by 6 bases and J by 7 bases, and 18 bases separated the two germline ends. The CDR3 DNA reads as TGTGCCAGCAGACAAGGCACGACAGGAGGTGGCTACACCTTC. It yields the protein CASRQGTTGGGYTF.

This clone was seen a handful of times. V and J are TRBV5-4 and TRBJ2-1; D might be TRBD2 (6 bases). Trimming shortened V by 4 bases and J by 9 bases, and 11 bases separated the two germline ends. CDR1 SGHNT and CDR2 YYREEE come from the germline V gene (reference sequence). This CDR3 spans 12 amino acids. CDR3 residues: CASSLTSSEQFF. CDR3 bases: TGTGCCAGCAGCCTGACTAGTAGTGAGCAGTTCTTC.

J is TRBJ1-6 and V is TRBV11-1, with D possibly being TRBD1 (6 bases). Germline V gene sequence: CDR1 SGHAT, CDR2 FQDESV (reference sequence). Between the trimmed V and J ends, which lost 0 bases and 10 bases, there was a span of 13 bases. The CDR3 loop spans 15 amino acids. CDR3 in DNA: TGTGCCAGCAGCTTAGCCACGGGGGGCTACTCACCCCTCCACTTT. This codes for CASSLATGGYSPLHF.

A single count supports this clone. This chain uses TRBV7-6 with TRBJ1-2; maybe TRBD1 (6 bases). This CDR3 contains 14 residues. The V gene lost 0 bases and the J gene lost 8 bases, with 13 bases spanning the gap. Germline CDR1 is SGHVS and CDR2 is FNYEAQ. The CDR3 reads CASSLAFQGFGYTF. CDR3 DNA: TGTGCCAGCAGCTTAGCATTTCAGGGGTTCGGCTACACCTTC.

The chain has TRBV28 and TRBJ1-5, with 7 bases matching TRBD1. The trim removed 6 bases at V and 0 bases at J, leaving 2 bases unmatched. Germline CDR1 is MDHEN and CDR2 is SYDVKM. This CDR3 has 14 amino acids. CDR3 nucleotides: TGTGCCAGCAGGACAGGGTATAGCAATCAGCCCCAGCATTTT. It is translated as CASRTGYSNQPQHF.

This sequence joins TRBV4-1 and TRBJ2-7; TRBD1 aligns across 10 bases. V dropped 0 bases and J dropped 3; count of bases not matched to a gene: 2. Germline lookup yields CDR1 MGHRA and CDR2 YSYEKL. The CDR3 is 15 residues long. The chain's CDR3 is CASSQEGDRGYEQYF. In DNA form, the CDR3 reads TGCGCCAGCAGCCAAGAGGGGGACAGGGGCTACGAGCAGTACTTC.

CDR3 in amino acids: CAIRQGGGNTIYF. The CDR3 DNA follows: TGTGCCATCAGACAGGGGGGAGGAAACACCATATATTTT. The J gene is TRBJ1-3, the V gene TRBV10-3, with TRBD1 identical over 8 bases. The CDR3 sequence is 13 residues long. Germline V gives CDR1 ENHRY, CDR2 SYGVKD. With V trimmed by 6 bases and J by 4 bases, 2 bases remained unmatched.

The chain has TRBV19 and TRBJ2-3; the D gene is possibly TRBD1 (6 bases). The ends were cut back, 6 bases at V and 1 base at J, with 14 bases in the middle. This CDR3 is built from 15 residues. Germline values: CDR1 LNHDA, CDR2 SQIVND (reference sequence). CDR3 sequence: CASSPARQGTDTQYF. In DNA form, the CDR3 reads TGTGCCAGTAGCCCCGCCCGACAGGGCACAGATACGCAGTATTTT.

The V gene is TRBV11-2, the J gene TRBJ1-2; the D gene is possibly TRBD1 (6 bases). The CDR3 contains 14 residues. V lost 5 bases to trimming and J lost 8 bases, with 18 bases between them. Per germline, CDR1 SGHAT and CDR2 FQNNGV. The CDR3 here is CASSQGRERGGYTF. CDR3 DNA: TGTGCCAGCAGCCAGGGGCGGGAGAGGGGCGGCTACACCTTC. Full variable domain (rest looked up from reference TRBV11-2 and TRBJ1-2): EAGVAQSPRYKIIEKRQSVAFWCNPISGHATLYWYQQILGQGPKLLIQFQNNGVVDDSQLPKDRFSAERLKGVDSTLKIQPAKLEDSAVYLCASSQGRERGGYTFGSGTRLTVV.

The chain uses TRBV11-2 and TRBJ2-2; maybe TRBD1 (5 bases). CDR3 length: 13 residues. The germline V gene has CDR1 SGHAT and CDR2 FQNNGV. Deletions cut 5 bases from V and 3 bases from J, with 7 bases between. CDR3 protein: CASSPRDTGELFF. For the CDR3, the DNA is TGTGCCAGCAGCCCCAGGGACACCGGGGAGCTGTTTTTT.

The J gene is TRBJ1-1, the V gene TRBV5-1, with a weak D call TRBD1 (5 bases). V was cut by 0 bases and J by 4 bases, with 13 bases left in between. Germline V gives CDR1 SGHRS, CDR2 YFSETQ. The CDR3 totals 15 residues. The CDR3 bases are TGCGCCAGCAGCTTGGAGGGGCCTTGGGGCACTGAAGCTTTCTTT. This sequence encodes CASSLEGPWGTEAFF.

The chain recombines TRBV18 with TRBJ2-7, with 8 bases fitting TRBD1. CDR3 size: 14 residues. Germline CDR1 and CDR2: KGHSH and LQKENI. Trimming removed 8 bases from V and 0 bases from J; junction bases left unmatched: 6. The CDR3 is CASAGQATSYEQYF. CDR3 nucleotides: TGTGCCAGCGCGGGACAGGCCACCTCCTACGAGCAGTACTTC.

V is TRBV2 and J is TRBJ2-2; 8 bases match TRBD1. The V and J ends lost 7 bases and 1 base, in that order; junction bases with no gene match: 2. The V gene's germline CDR1 is SNHLY and CDR2 FYNNEI. There are 14 residues in the CDR3. The CDR3 nucleotides read TGTGCCAGCAAAACAGGGGGGAACACCGGGGAGCTGTTTTTT. It is translated as CASKTGGNTGELFF.

The V gene is TRBV9, the J gene TRBJ1-3; D gene ambiguous. V lost 4 bases and J lost 4, with 15 bases in between. Germline V gene sequence: CDR1 SGDLS, CDR2 YYNGEE. This CDR3 is built from 15 residues. CDR3 amino acids: CASSLSEFLGNTIYF. DNA of the CDR3: TGTGCCAGCAGCCTTAGTGAGTTCTTGGGAAACACCATATATTTT.

This sequence joins TRBV9 and TRBJ2-2, with TRBD1 matching over 10 bases. Germline assignment: CDR1 SGDLS and CDR2 YYNGEE. There are 16 residues in the CDR3. V shed 3 bases and J 3 bases; nucleotides not matched to a gene: 5. CDR3 in DNA: TGTGCCAGCAGCGCGACAGGGGGCGAATACACCGGGGAGCTGTTTTTT. Its translation: CASSATGGEYTGELFF.

This chain links TRBV9 with TRBJ2-7, with D maybe TRBD2 (6 bases). The CDR3 runs 12 residues. Germline CDR1 reads SGDLS; CDR2 reads YYNGEE. The V gene lost 4 bases and the J gene lost 5 bases, with 10 bases spanning the gap. For the CDR3, the DNA is TGTGCCAGCAGCACGTGGGGGGACGAGCAGTACTTC. It is translated as CASSTWGDEQYF.